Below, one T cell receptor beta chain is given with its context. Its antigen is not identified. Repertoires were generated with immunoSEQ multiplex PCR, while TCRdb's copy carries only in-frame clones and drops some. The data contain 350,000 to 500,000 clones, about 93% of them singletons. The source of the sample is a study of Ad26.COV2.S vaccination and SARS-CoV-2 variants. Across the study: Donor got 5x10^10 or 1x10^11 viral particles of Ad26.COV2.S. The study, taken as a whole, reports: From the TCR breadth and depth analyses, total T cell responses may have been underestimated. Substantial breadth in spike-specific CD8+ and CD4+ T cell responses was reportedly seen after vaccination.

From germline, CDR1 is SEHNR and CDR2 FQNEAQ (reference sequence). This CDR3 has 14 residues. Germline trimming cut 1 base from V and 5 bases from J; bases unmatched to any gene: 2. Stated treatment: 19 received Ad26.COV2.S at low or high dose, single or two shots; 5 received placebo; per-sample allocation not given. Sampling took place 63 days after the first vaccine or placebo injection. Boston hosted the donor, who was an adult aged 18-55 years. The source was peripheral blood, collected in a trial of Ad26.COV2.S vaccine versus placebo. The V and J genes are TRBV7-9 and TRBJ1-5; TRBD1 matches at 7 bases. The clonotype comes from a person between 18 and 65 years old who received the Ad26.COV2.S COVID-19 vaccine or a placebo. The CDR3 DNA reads TGTGCCAGCAGCTTAGACAGGGGTGATCAGCCCCAGCATTTT. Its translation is CASSLDRGDQPQHF.